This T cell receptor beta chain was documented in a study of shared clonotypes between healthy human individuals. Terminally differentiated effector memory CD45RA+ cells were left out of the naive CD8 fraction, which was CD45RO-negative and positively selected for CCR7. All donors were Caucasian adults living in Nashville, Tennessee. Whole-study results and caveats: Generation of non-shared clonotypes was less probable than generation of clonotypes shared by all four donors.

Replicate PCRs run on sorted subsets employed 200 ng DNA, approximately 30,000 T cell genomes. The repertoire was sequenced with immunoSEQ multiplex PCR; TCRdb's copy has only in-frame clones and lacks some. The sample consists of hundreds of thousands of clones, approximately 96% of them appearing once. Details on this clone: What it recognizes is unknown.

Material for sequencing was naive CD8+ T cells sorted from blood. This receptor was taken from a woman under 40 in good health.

CDR3: CAWSVRRKAVVYGYTF. In DNA form, the CDR3 reads TGTGCCTGGAGTGTAAGACGTAAAGCGGTGGTATACGGCTACACCTTC. The rearrangement links TRBV30 to TRBJ1-2; D uncertain. Germline V gene data show CDR1 as GTSNPN and CDR2 as SVGIG (reference sequence). V was pared by 0 bases and J by 8 bases, with 22 bases between. The CDR3 is 16 residues long.